This record concerns one T cell receptor (beta chain) sequence. Vbeta (60) and Jbeta (13) primers were used in the PCR. Produced via immunoSEQ multiplex PCR; TCRdb's table is partial and in-frame only. The sample consists of roughly 140,000 clones, about 75% of them appearing once. The data were obtained in a study of cytomegalovirus exposure and HLA in healthy donors. Study context: An earlier analysis identified approximately 110 million unique TCR beta sequences in about 170 million T cells.

The source material was PBMCs. The receptor's source is a woman aged 25 to 39 in good health and CMV-seronegative.

The DNA for the CDR3 is TGTGCCAGCAGCCAAGACAGGGGCGTCAATCAGCCCCAGCATTTT. This gives the protein CASSQDRGVNQPQHF. This chain connects TRBV4-2 to TRBJ1-5, with D possibly being TRBD1 (6 bases). Germline V gene data show CDR1 as LGHNA and CDR2 as YNFKEQ. V lost 0 bases and J 3 bases, leaving 9 bases between the germline ends. The CDR3 spans 15 residues.